The table lists the clone carrying this T cell receptor (beta chain) with a few counts. What it binds is not known. For TCRbeta, the library was prepared with unique molecular identifiers. One entry per CDR3 protein results from TCRdb running MiXCR on the PCR reads. The sample gives about 830,000 distinct CDR3 sequences, 15% to 20% of which show up once; under 6% is in the top ten. Losses at the gene ends were 0 bases for V and 3 bases for J; bases not matched to a gene: 8. Germline values: CDR1 GTSNPN, CDR2 SVGIG (reference sequence). This CDR3 is built from 15 residues. The source of the sample is a study of T-cell reconstitution after alpha-beta-depleted transplantation in children. Study results and caveats: Reports say that about two months after transplant, the alpha-beta T cells came out of several hundred graft clones that had expanded. Certain patients had high TCRbeta diversity at day 60, and it came from recipient T cells and thymic progenitors that survived.

The sequence came from a male patient under 18 who had a stem cell transplant for acute lymphoblastic leukemia, so the T cells may come from the graft donor. Sequencing was performed on PBMCs, mostly from graft donor cells, taken 360 days after TCRalphabeta/CD19-depleted stem cell transplant. This rearrangement joins TRBV30 to TRBJ2-7; TRBD2 matches at 7 bases. The CDR3 DNA follows: TGTGCCTGGAGTGTCGGGACTACGTACCACTACGAGCAGTACTTC. Its translation is CAWSVGTTYHYEQYF. Complete variable domain (other parts from reference TRBV30 and TRBJ2-7): SQTIHQWPATLVQPVGSPLSLECTVEGTSNPNLYWYRQAAGRGLQLLFYSVGIGQISSEVPQNLSASRPQDRQFILSSKKLLLSDSGFYLCAWSVGTTYHYEQYFGPGTRLTVT.